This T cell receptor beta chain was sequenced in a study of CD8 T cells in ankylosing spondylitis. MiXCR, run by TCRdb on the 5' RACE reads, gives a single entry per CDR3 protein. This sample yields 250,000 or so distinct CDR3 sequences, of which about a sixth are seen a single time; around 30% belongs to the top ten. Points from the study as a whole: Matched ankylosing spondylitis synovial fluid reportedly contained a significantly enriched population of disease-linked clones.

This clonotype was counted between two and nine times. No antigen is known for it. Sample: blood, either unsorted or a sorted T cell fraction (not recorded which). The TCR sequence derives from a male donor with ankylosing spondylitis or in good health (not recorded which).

The CDR3 reads CSAPGRLAVTDTQYF. As DNA, the CDR3 is TGCAGTGCCCCAGGGCGACTAGCGGTAACGGATACGCAGTATTTT. The genes are TRBV20-1 and TRBJ2-3; 9 bases align to TRBD2. The CDR3 spans 15 residues. V shed 6 bases and J 6 bases; nucleotides not matched to a gene: 13. Germline-derived CDR1 and CDR2 are DFQATT and SNEGSKA (reference sequence).